Listed below are T cell receptor beta chains from one sample, sequenced in a study of blood T cell repertoires in COVID-19. Method: immunoSEQ multiplex PCR; TCRdb's copy keeps in-frame clones and lacks some. In the table there are about 72,000 clones, 70% to 90% of which are singletons. What was sequenced was peripheral blood. The receptors derive from a man aged 70 or older with active or convalescent COVID-19. Each CDR3 is given with its conserved first and last residue. D genes are given only for firm matches. Only part of the rows carry a size: once, few, many, or a class if the clone is expanded.

CDR3: CAWKGLPVETQYF; DNA: TGTGCCTGGAAGGGACTGCCGGTAGAGACCCAGTACTTC; V: TRBV30; J: TRBJ2-5; size: .; D: .
CDR3: CSAKVGGGAEQYF; DNA: TGCAGCGCGAAGGTGGGTGGGGGGGCCGAGCAGTACTTC; V: TRBV29-1; J: TRBJ2-7; size: .; D: .
CDR3: CASSLEGGLAGRDGELFF; DNA: TGTGCCAGCAGCTTGGAAGGAGGACTAGCGGGTAGGGACGGGGAGCTGTTTTTT; V: TRBV5-4; J: TRBJ2-2; size: .; D: TRBD2
CDR3: CASSQAGTSVNEQFF; DNA: TGTGCCAGCAGCCAAGCTGGGACTAGCGTCAATGAGCAGTTCTTC; V: TRBV3-1/TRBV3-2; J: TRBJ2-1; size: .; D: TRBD2
CDR3: CASSSRTGTGANVLTF; DNA: TGTGCCAGCAGCTCACGGACAGGGACCGGGGCCAACGTCCTGACTTTC; V: TRBV7-3; J: TRBJ2-6; size: .; D: TRBD1
CDR3: CASSVGIGGVNEQFF; DNA: TGTGCCAGCAGCGTAGGGATTGGCGGGGTTAATGAGCAGTTCTTC; V: TRBV9; J: TRBJ2-1; size: .; D: .
CDR3: CASSRGTGGYEGYNEQFF; DNA: TGTGCCAGTAGTCGCGGGACAGGGGGCTATGAAGGCTACAATGAGCAGTTCTTC; V: TRBV19; J: TRBJ2-1; size: few; D: TRBD1
CDR3: CARSFRGPAKNIQYF; DNA: TGTGCCAGAAGCTTTAGGGGCCCAGCCAAAAACATTCAGTACTTC; V: TRBV5-3; J: TRBJ2-4; size: .; D: .
CDR3: CASSSGYTEAFF; DNA: TGTGCCAGCAGTTCGGGATACACTGAAGCTTTCTTT; V: TRBV27; J: TRBJ1-1; size: .; D: .
CDR3: CASSQDYSGSYEQYF; DNA: TGTGCCAGCAGCCAAGATTATAGCGGGAGCTACGAGCAGTACTTC; V: TRBV4-2; J: TRBJ2-7; size: once; D: TRBD2
CDR3: CASSLTSGSSYNEQFF; DNA: TGCGCCAGCAGCTTAACTAGCGGGAGCTCCTACAATGAGCAGTTCTTC; V: TRBV5-1; J: TRBJ2-1; size: .; D: TRBD2
CDR3: CASRPELYTGELFF; DNA: TGTGCCAGCCGGCCGGAGCTATACACCGGGGAGCTGTTTTTT; V: TRBV6-6; J: TRBJ2-2; size: few; D: .
CDR3: CASSQSGQDLRGYTF; DNA: TGTGCCAGCTCACAATCTGGACAGGACCTTAGAGGCTACACCTTC; V: TRBV18; J: TRBJ1-2; size: once; D: TRBD1
CDR3: CATSSPDRAYEQYF; DNA: TGTGCCACCAGTAGCCCGGACAGGGCCTACGAGCAGTACTTC; V: TRBV24-1; J: TRBJ2-7; size: .; D: TRBD1
CDR3: CASSPPSLVYEQYF; DNA: TGTGCCAGCTCACCACCCTCACTAGTCTACGAGCAGTACTTC; V: TRBV18; J: TRBJ2-7; size: .; D: .
CDR3: CASSQRTRAATEAFF; DNA: TGTGCCAGCAGCCAAAGGACGAGGGCTGCCACTGAAGCTTTCTTT; V: TRBV14; J: TRBJ1-1; size: .; D: .
CDR3: CASSSITSRYNEQFF; DNA: TGTGCCAGCAGCTCTATAACTAGCAGATACAATGAGCAGTTCTTC; V: TRBV7-2; J: TRBJ2-1; size: .; D: .
CDR3: CASSLYPGQGQPQHF; DNA: TGCGCCAGCAGCTTATACCCGGGACAGGGTCAGCCCCAGCATTTT; V: TRBV5-1; J: TRBJ1-5; size: .; D: TRBD1
CDR3: CASSLRSGQGFRSYGYTF; DNA: TGTGCCAGTAGTCTCCGATCGGGACAGGGATTTCGCAGCTATGGCTACACCTTC; V: TRBV19; J: TRBJ1-2; size: .; D: TRBD1
CDR3: CASSVFWDRVNTEAFF; DNA: TGTGCCAGCAGTGTTTTCTGGGACAGGGTGAACACTGAAGCTTTCTTT; V: TRBV2; J: TRBJ1-1; size: .; D: TRBD1
CDR3: CASSPRTSGGLRTYEQYF; DNA: TGTGCCAGCTCACCACGCACTAGCGGGGGACTCAGGACCTACGAGCAGTACTTC; V: TRBV18; J: TRBJ2-7; size: .; D: TRBD2
CDR3: CASSSGTQGLNEKLFF; DNA: TGTGCCAGCAGCTCTGGAACGCAGGGGCTTAATGAAAAACTGTTTTTT; V: TRBV7-9; J: TRBJ1-4; size: .; D: .
CDR3: CATARRVGDYGYTF; DNA: TGTGCCACCGCTCGCAGGGTAGGGGACTATGGCTACACCTTC; V: TRBV6-5; J: TRBJ1-2; size: few; D: .